Reported below is one TCR beta chain. Its antigen remains unidentified. This sample is drawn from a study of cytomegalovirus exposure and HLA in healthy donors. The study sampled nominally healthy donors, though unrecorded immune exposures were likely. Study-wide results and caveats: HLA alleles showed associations with 15,000 to 20,000 TCR beta sequences in a later analysis, at a 0.05 false discovery rate. Presence/absence analyses treated sequencing depth as roughly uniform across donors.

Germline CDR1 is LNHDA and CDR2 is SQIVND (reference sequence). The CDR3 spans 17 residues. V shed 4 bases and J 5 bases; nucleotides not matched to a gene: 14. Amplification used 60 Vbeta primers and 13 Jbeta primers. Data came from immunoSEQ multiplex PCR; TCRdb stores just in-frame clones and leaves some out. The sample has 150,000 to 200,000 clones, more than 60% seen once. The receptor's source is a woman in her thirties or forties in good health and CMV-seropositive. Sequencing was performed on PBMCs. The rearrangement uses TRBV19 and TRBJ2-1, with 7 bases that match TRBD1. The CDR3 nucleotides read TGTGCCAGTAGTACTCAAGGGACAGACCTAAGGCACAATGAGCAGTTCTTC. It yields the protein CASSTQGTDLRHNEQFF.